This T cell receptor (beta chain) was obtained from a study of T-cell memory formation after mild COVID-19. The CDR3 is made up of 14 amino acids. V was clipped by 5 bases and J by 1 base; unmatched bases: 3. Each CDR3 protein gets one entry after TCRdb re-called the 5' RACE reads with MiXCR. The table shows around 340,000 distinct CDR3 sequences, with more than 15% occurring only once. This clonotype appeared a few times. The origin of this receptor is a man aged 18 to 35 who had mild COVID-19 (a few samples of this study predate the infection). Cell type and time point are not known. V gene TRBV12-3 or TRBV12-4 combines with J gene TRBJ2-3; 7 bases agree with TRBD2. The sequencing input was PBMCs or a T cell subset sorted from them (not recorded which). The CDR3 coding sequence is TGTGCCAGCAGTCGGGGGGTTGGCACAGATACGCAGTATTTT. Protein sequence: CASSRGVGTDTQYF.